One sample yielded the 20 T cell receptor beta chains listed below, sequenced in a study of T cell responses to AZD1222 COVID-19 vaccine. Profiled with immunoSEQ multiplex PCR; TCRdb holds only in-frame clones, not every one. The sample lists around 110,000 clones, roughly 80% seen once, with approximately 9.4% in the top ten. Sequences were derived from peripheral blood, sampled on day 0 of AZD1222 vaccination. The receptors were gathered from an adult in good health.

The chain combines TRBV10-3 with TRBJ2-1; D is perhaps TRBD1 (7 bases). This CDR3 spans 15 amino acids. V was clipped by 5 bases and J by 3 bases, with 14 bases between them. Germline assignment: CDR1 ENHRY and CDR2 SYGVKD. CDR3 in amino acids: CAISRGGTVYNEQFF. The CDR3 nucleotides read TGTGCCATCAGTCGTGGCGGGACAGTCTACAATGAGCAGTTCTTC.

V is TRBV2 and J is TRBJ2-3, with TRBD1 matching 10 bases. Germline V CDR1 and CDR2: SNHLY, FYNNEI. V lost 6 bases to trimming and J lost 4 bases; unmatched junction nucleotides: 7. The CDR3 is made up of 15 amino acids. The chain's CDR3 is CASSTGTGAADTQYF. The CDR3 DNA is TGTGCCAGCAGCACCGGGACAGGGGCAGCAGATACGCAGTATTTT.

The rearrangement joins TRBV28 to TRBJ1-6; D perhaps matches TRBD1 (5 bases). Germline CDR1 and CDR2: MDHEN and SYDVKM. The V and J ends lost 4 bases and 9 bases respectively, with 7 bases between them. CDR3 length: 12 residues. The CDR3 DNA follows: TGTGCCAGCAGTTGGGGCAGTTCACCCCTCCACTTT. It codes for CASSWGSSPLHF.

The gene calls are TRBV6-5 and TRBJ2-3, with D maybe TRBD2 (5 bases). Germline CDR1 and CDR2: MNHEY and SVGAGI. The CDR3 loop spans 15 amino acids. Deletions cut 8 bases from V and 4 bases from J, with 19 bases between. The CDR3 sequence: CASARSTRKADTQYF. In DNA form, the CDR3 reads TGTGCCAGCGCCCGCTCCACTAGAAAAGCAGATACGCAGTATTTT.

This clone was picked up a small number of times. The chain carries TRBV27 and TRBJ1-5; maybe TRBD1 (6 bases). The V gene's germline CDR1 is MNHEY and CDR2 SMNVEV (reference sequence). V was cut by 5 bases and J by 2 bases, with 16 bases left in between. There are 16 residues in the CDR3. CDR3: CASSPRTGYGNQPQHF. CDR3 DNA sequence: TGTGCCAGCAGTCCGAGAACAGGGTACGGCAATCAGCCCCAGCATTTT.

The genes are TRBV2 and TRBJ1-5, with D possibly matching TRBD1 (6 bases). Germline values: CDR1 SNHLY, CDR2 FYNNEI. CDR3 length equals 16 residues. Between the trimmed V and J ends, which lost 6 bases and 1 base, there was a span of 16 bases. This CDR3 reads CASSYRPQGSNQPQHF. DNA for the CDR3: TGTGCCAGCAGCTACCGACCTCAGGGGAGCAATCAGCCCCAGCATTTT.

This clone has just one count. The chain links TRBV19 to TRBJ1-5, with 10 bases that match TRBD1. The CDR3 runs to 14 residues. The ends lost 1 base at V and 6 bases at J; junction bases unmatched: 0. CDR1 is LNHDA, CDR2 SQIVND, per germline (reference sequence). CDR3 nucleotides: TGTGCCAGTAGTATAGGGACAGGGGGTCAGCCCCAGCATTTT. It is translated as CASSIGTGGQPQHF.

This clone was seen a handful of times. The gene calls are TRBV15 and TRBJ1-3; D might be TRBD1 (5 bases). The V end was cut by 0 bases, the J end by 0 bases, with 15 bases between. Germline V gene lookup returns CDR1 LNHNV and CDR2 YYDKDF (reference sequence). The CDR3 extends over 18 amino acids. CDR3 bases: TGTGCCACCAGCAGAGATAGGGGTCATTCAAGCTCTGGAAACACCATATATTTT. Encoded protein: CATSRDRGHSSSGNTIYF. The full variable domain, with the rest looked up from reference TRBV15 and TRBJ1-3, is DAMVIQNPRYQVTQFGKPVTLSCSQTLNHNVMYWYQQKSSQAPKLLFHYYDKDFNNEADTPDNFQSRRPNTSFCFLDIRSPGLGDTAMYLCATSRDRGHSSSGNTIYFGEGSWLTVV.

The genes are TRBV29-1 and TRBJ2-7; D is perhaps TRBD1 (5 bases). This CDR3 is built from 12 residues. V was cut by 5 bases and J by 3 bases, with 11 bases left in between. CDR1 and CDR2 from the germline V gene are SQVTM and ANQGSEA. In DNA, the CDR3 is TGCAGCGTTTCTGACAGACACTACGAGCAGTACTTC. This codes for CSVSDRHYEQYF.

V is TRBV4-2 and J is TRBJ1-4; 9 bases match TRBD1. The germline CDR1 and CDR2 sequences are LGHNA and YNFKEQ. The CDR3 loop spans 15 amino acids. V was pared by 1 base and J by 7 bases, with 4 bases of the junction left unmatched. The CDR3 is CASSQGQGGVEKLFF. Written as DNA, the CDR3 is TGTGCCAGCAGCCAAGGACAGGGGGGGGTTGAAAAACTGTTTTTT.

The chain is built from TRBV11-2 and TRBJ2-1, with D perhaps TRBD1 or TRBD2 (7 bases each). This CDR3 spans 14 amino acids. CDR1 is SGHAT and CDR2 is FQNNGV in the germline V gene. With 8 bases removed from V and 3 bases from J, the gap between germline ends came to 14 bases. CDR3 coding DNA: TGTGCCAGCGGGGAGGGACAGCTCTACAATGAGCAGTTCTTC. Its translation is CASGEGQLYNEQFF.

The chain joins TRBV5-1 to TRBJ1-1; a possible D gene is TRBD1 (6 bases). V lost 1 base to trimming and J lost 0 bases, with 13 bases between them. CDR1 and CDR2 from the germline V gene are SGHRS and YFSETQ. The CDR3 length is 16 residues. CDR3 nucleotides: TGCGCCAGCAGCTTGAATGGACAGTCCTTGAACACTGAAGCTTTCTTT. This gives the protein CASSLNGQSLNTEAFF.

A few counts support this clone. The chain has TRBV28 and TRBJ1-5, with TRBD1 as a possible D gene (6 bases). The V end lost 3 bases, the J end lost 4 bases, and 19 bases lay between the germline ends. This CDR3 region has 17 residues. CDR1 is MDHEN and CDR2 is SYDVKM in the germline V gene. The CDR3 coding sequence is TGTGCCAGCAGTTTTTTAGAAACAGGGTTAGGAAATCAGCCCCAGCATTTT. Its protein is CASSFLETGLGNQPQHF.

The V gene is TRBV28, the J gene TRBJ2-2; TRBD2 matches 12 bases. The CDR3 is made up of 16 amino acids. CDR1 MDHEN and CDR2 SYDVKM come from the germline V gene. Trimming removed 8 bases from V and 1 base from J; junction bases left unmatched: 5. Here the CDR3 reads CASRPGLAGNTGELFF. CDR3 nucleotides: TGTGCCAGCCGCCCGGGACTAGCGGGGAACACCGGGGAGCTGTTTTTT.

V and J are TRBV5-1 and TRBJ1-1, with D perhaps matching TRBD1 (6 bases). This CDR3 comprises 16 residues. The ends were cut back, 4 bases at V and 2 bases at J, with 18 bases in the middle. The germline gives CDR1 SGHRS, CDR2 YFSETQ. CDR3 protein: CASSPTQGLRNTEAFF. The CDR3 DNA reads TGCGCCAGCAGCCCAACACAGGGTCTAAGAAACACTGAAGCTTTCTTT.

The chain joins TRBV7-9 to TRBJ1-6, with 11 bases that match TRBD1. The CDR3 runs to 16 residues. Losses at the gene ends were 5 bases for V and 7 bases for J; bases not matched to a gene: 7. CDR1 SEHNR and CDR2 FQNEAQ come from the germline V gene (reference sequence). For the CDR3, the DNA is TGTGCCAGCAGCCGGGGGACAGGGGGAAAGAATTCACCCCTCCACTTT. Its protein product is CASSRGTGGKNSPLHF.

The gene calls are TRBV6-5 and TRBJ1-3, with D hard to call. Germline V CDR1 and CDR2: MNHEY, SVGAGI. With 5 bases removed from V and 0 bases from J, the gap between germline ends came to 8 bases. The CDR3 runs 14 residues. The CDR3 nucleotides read TGTGCCAGCAGTAAGGACGGCTCTGGAAACACCATATATTTT. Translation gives CASSKDGSGNTIYF.

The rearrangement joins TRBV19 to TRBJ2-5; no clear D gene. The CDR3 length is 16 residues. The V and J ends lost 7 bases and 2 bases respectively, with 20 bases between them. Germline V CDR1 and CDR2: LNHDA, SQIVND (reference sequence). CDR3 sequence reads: CASNKRSGPAQETQYF. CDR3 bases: TGTGCCAGTAACAAACGAAGTGGGCCAGCTCAAGAGACCCAGTACTTC.

CDR3 residues: CASRNREESYEQYF. In DNA, the CDR3 is TGTGCCAGCAGGAACAGGGAGGAATCCTACGAGCAGTACTTC. The rearrangement joins TRBV2 to TRBJ2-7; D possibly matches TRBD1 or TRBD2 (6 bases each). CDR3 length: 14 residues. Deletions cut 6 bases from V and 1 base from J, with 13 bases between. CDR1 and CDR2 from the germline V gene are SNHLY and FYNNEI.

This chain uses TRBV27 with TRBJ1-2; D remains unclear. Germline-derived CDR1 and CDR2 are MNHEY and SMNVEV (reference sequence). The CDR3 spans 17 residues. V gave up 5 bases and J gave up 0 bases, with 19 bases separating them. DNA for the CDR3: TGTGCCAGCAGTAAGCGACTCGGCGCTTTAGCTAACTATGGCTACACCTTC. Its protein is CASSKRLGALANYGYTF.